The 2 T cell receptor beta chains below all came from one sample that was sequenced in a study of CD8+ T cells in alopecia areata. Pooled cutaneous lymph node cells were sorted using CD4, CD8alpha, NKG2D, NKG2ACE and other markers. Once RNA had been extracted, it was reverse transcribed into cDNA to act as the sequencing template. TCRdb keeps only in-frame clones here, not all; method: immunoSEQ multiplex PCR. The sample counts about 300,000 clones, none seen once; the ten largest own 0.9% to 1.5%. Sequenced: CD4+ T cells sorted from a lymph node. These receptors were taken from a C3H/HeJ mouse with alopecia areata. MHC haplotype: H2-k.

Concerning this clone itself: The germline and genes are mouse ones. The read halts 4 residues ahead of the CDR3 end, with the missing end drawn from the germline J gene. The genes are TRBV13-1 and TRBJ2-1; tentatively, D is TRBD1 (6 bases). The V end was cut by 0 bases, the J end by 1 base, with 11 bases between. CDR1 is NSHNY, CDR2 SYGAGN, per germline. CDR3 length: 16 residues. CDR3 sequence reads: CASSDATGWNYAEQFF. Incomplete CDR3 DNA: TGTGCCAGCAGTGATGCTACAGGGTGGAACTATGCT.

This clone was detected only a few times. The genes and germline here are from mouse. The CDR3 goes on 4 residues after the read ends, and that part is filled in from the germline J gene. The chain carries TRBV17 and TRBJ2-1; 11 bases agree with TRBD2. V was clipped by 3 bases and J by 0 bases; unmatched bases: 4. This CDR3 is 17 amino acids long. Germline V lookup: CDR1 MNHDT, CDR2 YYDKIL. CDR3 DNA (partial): TGTGCTAGCAGTAGGGCGGGACTGGGGGATAACTATGCT. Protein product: CASSRAGLGDNYA. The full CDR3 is CASSRAGLGDNYAEQFF.